This TCR beta chain was sequenced in a study of blood T cell repertoires in COVID-19. Sequenced by immunoSEQ multiplex PCR; TCRdb stores in-frame clones only, minus some. This table has 140,000 or so clones, nearly 90% appearing once. Trimming took 5 bases from V and 3 from J; bases not matched to a gene: 9. Germline values: CDR1 MNHEY, CDR2 SVGAGI. The CDR3 contains 15 residues. The source material was peripheral blood. The TCR sequence derives from a man in his 70s with acute or convalescent COVID-19. The rearrangement joins TRBV6-5 to TRBJ1-2; 7 bases are a match to TRBD1. The CDR3 spells CASSPTGKEDYGYTF. CDR3 sequence (DNA): TGTGCCAGCAGTCCGACAGGGAAGGAGGACTATGGCTACACCTTC.